The rows below give T cell receptor beta chains drawn from one sample of a study of PD-1 blockade in classical Hodgkin lymphoma. The table came from immunoSEQ multiplex PCR; TCRdb's copy has only in-frame clones and leaves some out. The sample includes tens of thousands of clones, about 76% seen only once; the top ten take around 3%. This material consisted of peripheral blood mononuclear cells (PBMCs), taken before the second cycle of nivolumab. The receptors here all came from a human donor with classical Hodgkin lymphoma. Both conserved end residues are part of each CDR3. D genes are given only for firm matches. Size tells how often a clone was seen (once, few, many) or the class of an expanded clone, and some rows leave it out.

size: NA; J: TRBJ1-1; V: TRBV7-8; D: TRBD1; length: 17; CDR3: CASSYPITTGMNTEAFF; DNA: TGTGCCAGCAGCTACCCGATAACGACAGGGATGAACACTGAAGCTTTCTTT
size: NA; J: TRBJ1-2; V: TRBV5-1; D: NA; length: 15; CDR3: CASSLGGGLGYGYTF; DNA: TGCGCCAGCAGCTTGGGGGGAGGACTCGGGTATGGCTACACCTTC
size: few; J: TRBJ2-7; V: TRBV6-6; D: NA; length: 11; CDR3: CASSYVSQQYF; DNA: TGTGCCAGCAGTTACGTCTCGCAGCAGTACTTC
size: NA; J: TRBJ2-7; V: TRBV13; D: NA; length: 13; CDR3: CASSPGRTYEQYF; DNA: TGTGCCAGCAGCCCAGGGAGGACCTACGAGCAGTACTTC
size: few; J: TRBJ2-5; V: TRBV11-1; D: NA; length: 13; CDR3: CASSFRDQETQYF; DNA: TGTGCCAGCAGCTTCCGGGACCAAGAGACCCAGTACTTC
size: NA; J: TRBJ1-2; V: TRBV6-5; D: TRBD1; length: 14; CDR3: CASRGGTGVYGYTF; DNA: TGTGCCAGCAGAGGGGGGACAGGGGTTTATGGCTACACCTTC
size: few; J: TRBJ2-1; V: TRBV7-2; D: NA; length: 13; CDR3: CASSPAYEGEQFF; DNA: TGTGCCAGCAGCCCCGCCTACGAGGGCGAGCAGTTCTTC
size: once; J: TRBJ2-2; V: TRBV27; D: TRBD1; length: 16; CDR3: CASSILTGGDAGELFF; DNA: TGTGCCAGCAGTATCCTGACAGGGGGCGACGCCGGGGAGCTGTTTTTT
size: NA; J: TRBJ2-1; V: TRBV25-1; D: NA; length: 12; CDR3: CASSEGGNEQFF; DNA: TGTGCCAGCAGTGAGGGCGGCAATGAGCAGTTCTTC
size: NA; J: TRBJ2-7; V: TRBV2; D: TRBD2; length: 13; CDR3: CASKLGEGYEQYF; DNA: TGTGCCAGCAAACTGGGGGAGGGCTACGAGCAGTACTTC
size: once; J: TRBJ2-1; V: TRBV27; D: TRBD1; length: 13; CDR3: CASSPGTGNEQFF; DNA: TGTGCCAGCAGTCCGGGGACAGGCAATGAGCAGTTCTTC
size: NA; J: TRBJ2-1; V: TRBV6-5; D: TRBD2; length: 13; CDR3: CASSSGDFYEQFF; DNA: TGTGCCAGCTCCAGCGGGGACTTCTATGAGCAGTTCTTC
size: NA; J: TRBJ2-7; V: TRBV5-1; D: NA; length: 16; CDR3: CASSWGAGTVSYEQYF; DNA: TGCGCCAGCAGCTGGGGAGCCGGGACGGTCTCCTACGAGCAGTACTTC
size: NA; J: TRBJ2-1; V: TRBV5-4; D: TRBD1; length: 17; CDR3: CASSSRGGQGSYNEQFF; DNA: TGTGCCAGCAGCTCCAGGGGGGGACAGGGCTCCTACAATGAGCAGTTCTTC
size: few; J: TRBJ2-3; V: TRBV4-2; D: NA; length: 15; CDR3: CASSQELWLPDTQYF; DNA: TGTGCCAGCAGCCAAGAATTGTGGCTCCCAGATACGCAGTATTTT